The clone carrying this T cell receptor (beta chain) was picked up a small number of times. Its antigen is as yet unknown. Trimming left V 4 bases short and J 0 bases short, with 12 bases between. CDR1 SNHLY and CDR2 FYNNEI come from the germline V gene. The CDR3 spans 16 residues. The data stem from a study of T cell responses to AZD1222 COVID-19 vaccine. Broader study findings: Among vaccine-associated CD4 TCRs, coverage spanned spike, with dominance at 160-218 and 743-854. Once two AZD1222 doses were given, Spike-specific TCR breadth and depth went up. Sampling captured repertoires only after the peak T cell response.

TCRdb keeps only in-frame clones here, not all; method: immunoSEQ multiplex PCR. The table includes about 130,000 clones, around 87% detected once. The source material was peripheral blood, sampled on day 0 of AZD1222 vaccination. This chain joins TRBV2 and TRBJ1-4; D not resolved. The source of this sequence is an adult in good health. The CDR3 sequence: CASSVDTAATNEKLFF. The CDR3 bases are TGTGCCAGCAGTGTTGATACAGCAGCAACTAATGAAAAACTGTTTTTT.